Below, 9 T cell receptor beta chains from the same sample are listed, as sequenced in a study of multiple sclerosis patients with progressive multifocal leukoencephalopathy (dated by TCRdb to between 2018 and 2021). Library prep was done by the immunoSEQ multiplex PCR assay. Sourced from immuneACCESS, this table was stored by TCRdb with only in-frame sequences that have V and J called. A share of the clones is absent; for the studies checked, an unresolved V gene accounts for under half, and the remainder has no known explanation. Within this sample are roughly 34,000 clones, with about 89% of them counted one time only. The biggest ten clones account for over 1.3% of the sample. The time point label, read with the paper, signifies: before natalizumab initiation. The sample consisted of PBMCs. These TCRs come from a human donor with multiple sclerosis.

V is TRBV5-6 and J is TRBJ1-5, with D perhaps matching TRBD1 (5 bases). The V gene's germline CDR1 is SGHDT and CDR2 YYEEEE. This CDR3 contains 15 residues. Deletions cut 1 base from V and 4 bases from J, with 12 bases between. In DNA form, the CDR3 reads TGTGCCAGCAGCTTGTTTCAGGGTAGGAATCAGCCCCAGCATTTT. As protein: CASSLFQGRNQPQHF.

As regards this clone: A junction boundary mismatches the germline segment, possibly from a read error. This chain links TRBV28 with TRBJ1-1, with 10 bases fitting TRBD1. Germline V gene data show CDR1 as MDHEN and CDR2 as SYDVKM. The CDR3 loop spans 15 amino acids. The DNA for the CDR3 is TGTGCCAGCAATTTACCGGGACAGGGGATCTCTGAAGCTTTCTTT. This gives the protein CASNLPGQGISEAFF.

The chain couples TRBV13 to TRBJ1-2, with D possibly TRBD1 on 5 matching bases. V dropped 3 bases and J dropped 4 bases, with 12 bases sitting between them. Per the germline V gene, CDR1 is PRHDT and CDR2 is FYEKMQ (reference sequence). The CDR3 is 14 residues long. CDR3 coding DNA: TGTGCCAGCAGCTTGGCGGGGGGTGCCTATGGCTACACCTTC. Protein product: CASSLAGGAYGYTF.

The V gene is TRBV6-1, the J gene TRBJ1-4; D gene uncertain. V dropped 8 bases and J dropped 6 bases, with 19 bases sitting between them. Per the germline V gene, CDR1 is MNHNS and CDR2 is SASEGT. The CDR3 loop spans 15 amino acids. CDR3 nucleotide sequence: TGTGCCAGCTTTATCTCCAAGGAAACGCATGAAAAACTGTTTTTT. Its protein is CASFISKETHEKLFF.

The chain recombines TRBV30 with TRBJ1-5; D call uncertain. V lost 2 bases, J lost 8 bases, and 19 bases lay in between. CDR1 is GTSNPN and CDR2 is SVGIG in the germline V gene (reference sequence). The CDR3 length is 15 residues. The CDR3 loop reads CAWSRLRMGKEPQHF. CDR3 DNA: TGTGCCTGGAGTCGTCTAAGAATGGGGAAAGAGCCCCAGCATTTT.

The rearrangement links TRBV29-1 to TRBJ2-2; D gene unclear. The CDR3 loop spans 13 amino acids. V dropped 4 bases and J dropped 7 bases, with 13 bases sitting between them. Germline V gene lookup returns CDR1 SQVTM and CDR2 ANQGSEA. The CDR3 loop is CSVVLGLGGELFF. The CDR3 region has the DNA TGCAGCGTTGTTCTAGGGTTAGGCGGGGAGCTGTTTTTT.

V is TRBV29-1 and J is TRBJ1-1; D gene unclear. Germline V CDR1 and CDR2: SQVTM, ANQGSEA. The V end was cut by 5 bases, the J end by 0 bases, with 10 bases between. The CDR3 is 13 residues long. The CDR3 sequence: CSVQGRLNTEAFF. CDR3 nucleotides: TGCAGCGTTCAAGGACGCCTGAACACTGAAGCTTTCTTT. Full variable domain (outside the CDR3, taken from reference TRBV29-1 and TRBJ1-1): SAVISQKPSRDICQRGTSLTIQCQVDSQVTMMFWYRQQPGQSLTLIATANQGSEATYESGFVIDKFPISRPNLTFSTLTVSNMSPEDSSIYLCSVQGRLNTEAFFGQGTRLTVV.

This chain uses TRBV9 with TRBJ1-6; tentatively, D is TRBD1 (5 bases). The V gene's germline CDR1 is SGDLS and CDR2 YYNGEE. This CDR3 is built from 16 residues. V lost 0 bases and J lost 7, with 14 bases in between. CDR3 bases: TGTGCCAGCAGCGTAGCTGGGGGACTCCAAAATTCACCCCTCCACTTT. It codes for CASSVAGGLQNSPLHF.

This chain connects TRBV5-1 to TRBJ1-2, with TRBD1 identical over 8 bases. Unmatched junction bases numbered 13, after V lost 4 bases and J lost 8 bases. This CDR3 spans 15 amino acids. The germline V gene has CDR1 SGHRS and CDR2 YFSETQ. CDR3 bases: TGCGCCAGCAGCAAAGGACAGGGATCCACCGGCGGCTACACCTTC. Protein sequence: CASSKGQGSTGGYTF.